This T cell receptor beta chain is drawn from a study of patients and donors after allogeneic stem cell transplantation. Only a few counts were recorded for this clonotype. Each CDR3 protein is one row after TCRdb ran MiXCR on the RT-PCR reads. Of 920,000 or so distinct CDR3 sequences in the sample, around 17% were seen once. Germline CDR1 SGHDT, CDR2 YYEEEE. This CDR3 is built from 18 residues. Trimming at V came to 0 bases and at J to 5 bases, leaving 10 bases not matched to a gene. The chain has TRBV5-6 and TRBJ2-2, with 10 bases lining up with TRBD2. Sequences were obtained from blood, either unsorted or a sorted T cell fraction (not recorded which). The receptor's source is a human donor who was either an allogeneic HSCT recipient or a stem cell or donor lymphocyte infusion donor (not recorded which). It is not recorded whose cells these are; they may come from a transplant donor. The CDR3 sequence is CASSLVTSGAWETGELFF. In DNA, the CDR3 is TGTGCCAGCAGCTTGGTCACTAGCGGGGCGTGGGAAACCGGGGAGCTGTTTTTT.